This record covers a single T cell receptor (beta chain). Its antigen is currently unknown. Germline CDR1 SGDLS, CDR2 YYNGEE. Trimming removed 5 bases from V and 4 bases from J, with 21 bases in between. The CDR3 is made up of 16 amino acids. The data originate from a study of graft-versus-host responses after intestinal transplantation. Study at large: Those transplanted obtained multivisceral, liver-intestinal, or isolated intestinal grafts. Every one of the recipients received anti-thymocyte globulin induction and afterwards took tacrolimus and steroids for 3 to 4 years. Whole-study findings and limits: The study associated peak circulating GvH clone levels with early post-transplant HvG declines. Recipient marrow held GvH clones, some first seen in ileum or blood.

Clones were read by immunoSEQ multiplex PCR, and TCRdb kept only the in-frame ones, dropping some. This table holds about 97,000 clones, around 91% found once. This sample comprised unstimulated CD4+ T cells sorted from spleen or lymph node cells, obtained before transplant. The chain combines TRBV9 with TRBJ1-2, with D possibly TRBD1 on 5 matching bases. This receptor was taken from a human donor who was the organ donor for an intestinal transplant. CDR3 coding DNA: TGTGCCAGCAGTTCCAAGTGGGGGGGGAATTCCTATGGCTACACCTTC. Amino acid sequence: CASSSKWGGNSYGYTF.